This T cell receptor (beta chain) was retrieved from a study of blood T cell repertoires in COVID-19. Background on the study: Samples representing acute and convalescent COVID-19 were sourced from the United States, Italy and Spain. The cDNA or gDNA used as material had been derived from T cells, B-cell-depleted T cells, or PBMCs.

In the authors' workflow: Nucleated cell counts were estimated from reference gene primer amplification. Measured with immunoSEQ multiplex PCR; TCRdb has only the in-frame clones, and not every one. The DNA gave D and trimming, while V, J and clone size come from that table. This sample has about 160,000 clones; around 82% occur once, and the top ten carry approximately 1.3%. Germline V gene lookup returns CDR1 SGHTA and CDR2 FQGNSA. The CDR3 totals 15 residues. The V gene end was trimmed by 5 bases and the J gene end by 4 bases; junction bases not matched to a gene: 7. The TCR sequence derives from a man in his sixties who had recovered from COVID-19. J is TRBJ2-3 and V is TRBV7-2, with TRBD2 matching 9 bases. The sequencing input was peripheral blood. The CDR3 DNA reads TGTGCCAGCAGCCCGAGGGCGGGGGGGGCAGATACGCAGTATTTT. The encoded protein is CASSPRAGGADTQYF. Together with reference TRBV7-2 and TRBJ2-3, the CDR3 gives the full variable domain: GAGVSQSPSNKVTEKGKDVELRCDPISGHTALYWYRQSLGQGLEFLIYFQGNSAPDKSGLPSDRFSAERTGGSVSTLTIQRTQQEDSAVYLCASSPRAGGADTQYFGPGTRLTVL.